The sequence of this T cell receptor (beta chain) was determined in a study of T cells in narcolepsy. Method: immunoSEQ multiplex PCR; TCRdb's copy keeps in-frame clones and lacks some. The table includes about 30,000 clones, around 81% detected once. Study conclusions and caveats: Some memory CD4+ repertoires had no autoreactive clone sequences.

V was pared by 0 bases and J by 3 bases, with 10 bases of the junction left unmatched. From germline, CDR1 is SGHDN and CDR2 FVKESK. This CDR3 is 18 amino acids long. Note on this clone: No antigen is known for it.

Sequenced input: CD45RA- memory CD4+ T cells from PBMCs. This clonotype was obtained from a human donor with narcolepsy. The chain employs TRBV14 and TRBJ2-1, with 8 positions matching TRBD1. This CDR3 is CASSQDRPRDRIYNEQFF. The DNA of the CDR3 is TGTGCCAGCAGCCAAGATCGTCCCCGGGACAGGATCTACAATGAGCAGTTCTTC.